This T cell receptor beta chain originates from a study of T cells in localized non-small cell lung cancer. Study conclusions and caveats: Only one tumor region went through sequencing, so heterogeneity may still be there. Adjacent lung exhibited a median of about 56 among the 100 most abundant tumor clones. In the blood, greater T cell density corresponded to longer overall survival. Uninvolved adjacent lung had higher T cell clonality than tumor and all other tissues.

With regard to this clone: Its specificity is not known.

This CDR3 spans 14 amino acids. V gave up 0 bases and J gave up 10 bases, with 10 bases separating them. Germline values: CDR1 MNHEY, CDR2 SVGAGI. Assay used: immunoSEQ multiplex PCR; TCRdb lists only in-frame clones, some missing. The sample yields around 36,000 clones, 70% to 80% seen once. The input for sequencing was PBMCs, taken before any cancer treatment. This chain links TRBV6-5 with TRBJ1-6, with D unclear. This clonotype was sampled from a woman aged 40-70 years with stage II squamous cell lung carcinoma. CDR3 coding DNA: TGTGCCAGCAGTTACTCTGGTGTCGACTCACCCCTCCACTTT. Translated: CASSYSGVDSPLHF.